This TCR beta chain appears in the sequencing data of a study of response to subunit inactivated influenza vaccine. TCRdb used MiXCR to reprocess the RT-PCR reads, holding one entry per CDR3 protein. The repertoire holds under 550,000 distinct CDR3 sequences, with around 8% as singletons. In germline, CDR1 is SGHRS, CDR2 YFSETQ. V was pared by 3 bases and J by 3 bases, with 12 bases between. The CDR3 contains 14 residues. This clonotype has a count of ten or more. Antigen specificity is unknown. Study-wide results and limits: A suggestion made by the authors is that each seasonal influenza vaccination recruits few new T cells.

This TCR was recovered from a man aged 45 to 70 who received an inactivated influenza vaccine. The V call is TRBV5-1, the J call TRBJ2-5; D is unresolved. The specimen comprised PBMCs from blood, sampled about 23 months after vaccination. The CDR3 region is CASSSPGSEETQYF. The CDR3 coding sequence is TGCGCCAGCAGCTCACCGGGTTCGGAAGAGACCCAGTACTTC.